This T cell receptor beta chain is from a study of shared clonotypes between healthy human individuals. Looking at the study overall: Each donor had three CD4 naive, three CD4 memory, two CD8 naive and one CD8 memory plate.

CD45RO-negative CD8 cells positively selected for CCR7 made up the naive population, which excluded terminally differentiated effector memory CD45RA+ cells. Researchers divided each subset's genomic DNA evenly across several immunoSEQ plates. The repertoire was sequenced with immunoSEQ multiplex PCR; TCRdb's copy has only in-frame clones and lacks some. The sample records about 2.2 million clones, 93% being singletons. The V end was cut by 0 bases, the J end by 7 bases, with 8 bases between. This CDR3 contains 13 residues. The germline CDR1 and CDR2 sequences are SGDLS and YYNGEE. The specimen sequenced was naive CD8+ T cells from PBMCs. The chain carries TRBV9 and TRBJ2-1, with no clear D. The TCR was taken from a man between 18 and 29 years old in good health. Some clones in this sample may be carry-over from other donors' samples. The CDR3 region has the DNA TGTGCCAGCAGCGTAGATCTTCGGAATGAGCAGTTCTTC. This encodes CASSVDLRNEQFF.